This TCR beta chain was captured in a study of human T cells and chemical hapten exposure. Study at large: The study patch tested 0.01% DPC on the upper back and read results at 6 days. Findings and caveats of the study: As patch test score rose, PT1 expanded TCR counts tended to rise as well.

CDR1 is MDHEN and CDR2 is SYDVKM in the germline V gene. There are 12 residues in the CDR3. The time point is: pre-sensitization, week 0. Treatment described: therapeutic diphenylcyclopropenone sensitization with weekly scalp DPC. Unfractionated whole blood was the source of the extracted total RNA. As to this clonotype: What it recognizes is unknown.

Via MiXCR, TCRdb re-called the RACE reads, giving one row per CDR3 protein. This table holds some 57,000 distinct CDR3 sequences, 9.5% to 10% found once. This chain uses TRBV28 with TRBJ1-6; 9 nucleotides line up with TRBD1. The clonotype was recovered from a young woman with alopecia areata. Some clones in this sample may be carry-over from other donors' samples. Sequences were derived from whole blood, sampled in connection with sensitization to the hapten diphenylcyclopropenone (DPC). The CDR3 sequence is CASTGGNSPLHF. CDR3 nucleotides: TGTGCGTCGACAGGGGGGAATTCACCCCTCCACTTT.